A selection of T cell receptor beta chains follows, all from one sample in a study of CD8+ T cells in alopecia areata. Assay used: immunoSEQ multiplex PCR; TCRdb lists only in-frame clones, some missing. The table records over 90,000 clones, around 84% of them present only once. The sequencing used CD8+ T cells sorted from blood, collected at week 34, from a patient treated with tofacitinib. The receptor source for this set is a human donor with alopecia areata. Both conserved end residues are part of each CDR3. The D gene is left open where the match is weak. The size of a clone is reported for some rows only, either as once, few or many, or as a class for expanded clones.

CDR3,DNA,V,size,J,D
CASSPKTSGSSYNEQFF,TGCGCCAGCAGCCCTAAAACTAGCGGGAGTTCCTACAATGAGCAGTTCTTC,TRBV4-1,.,TRBJ2-1,TRBD2
CASRSGPYNEQFF,TGTGCCAGCAGGAGCGGGCCGTACAATGAGCAGTTCTTC,TRBV6-1,.,TRBJ2-1,.
CSVDGDGYEQYF,TGCAGCGTTGACGGGGACGGCTACGAGCAGTACTTC,TRBV29-1,once,TRBJ2-7,.
CASSVAERGQTQYF,TGTGCCAGCAGCGTAGCTGAGAGGGGTCAGACCCAGTACTTC,TRBV9,.,TRBJ2-5,.
CASSLGLAGTSYEQYF,TGTGCCAGCAGCTTAGGACTAGCGGGGACTTCCTACGAGCAGTACTTC,TRBV5-6,once,TRBJ2-7,TRBD2
CASSLSGGSYNEQFF,TGTGCCAGCTCACTAAGTGGGGGCTCCTACAATGAGCAGTTCTTC,TRBV18,.,TRBJ2-1,.
CSGRNDYEQYF,TGCAGCGGCCGGAACGACTACGAGCAGTACTTC,TRBV29-1,.,TRBJ2-7,.
CASSQEGPEAFF,TGTGCCAGCAGCCAAGAGGGGCCTGAAGCTTTCTTT,TRBV4-2,.,TRBJ1-1,.
CASSWGPAAEQYF,TGCGCCAGCAGCTGGGGACCAGCAGCCGAGCAGTACTTC,TRBV5-1,.,TRBJ2-7,.
CASRPSGGPYNEQFF,TGTGCCAGCAGGCCCTCGGGGGGGCCCTACAATGAGCAGTTCTTC,TRBV7-9,.,TRBJ2-1,TRBD2
CASSFPGATEAFF,TGCGCCAGCAGCTTCCCAGGGGCCACTGAAGCTTTCTTT,TRBV5-1,.,TRBJ1-1,.
CATSTGTGGTGELFF,TGTGCCACGTCTACCGGGACAGGCGGAACCGGGGAGCTGTTTTTT,TRBV7-9,.,TRBJ2-2,TRBD1
CASSQFRGSQETQYF,TGCGCCAGCAGCCAATTCAGGGGCTCTCAAGAGACCCAGTACTTC,TRBV4-1,.,TRBJ2-5,.
CASSRSRFPTPGTSLTGELFF,TGTGCCAGCAGTCGATCCCGTTTTCCCACCCCCGGGACTAGTCTTACCGGGGAGCTGTTTTTT,TRBV9,.,TRBJ2-2,TRBD2
CASSPTVSYEQYF,TGTGCCAGCAGCCCGACCGTCTCCTACGAGCAGTACTTC,TRBV7-8,.,TRBJ2-7,.
CASRSRWGDTDTQYF,TGTGCCAGCAGGTCCCGGTGGGGTGACACAGATACGCAGTATTTT,TRBV2,.,TRBJ2-3,.
CASSLRRGPGAYNEQFF,TGCGCCAGCAGCCTGAGAAGAGGGCCCGGCGCCTACAATGAGCAGTTCTTC,TRBV4-1,.,TRBJ2-1,.
CASSPGLEVYNEQFF,TGCGCCAGCAGCCCCGGACTAGAGGTATACAATGAGCAGTTCTTC,TRBV5-1,.,TRBJ2-1,TRBD2
CSVAGPGANVLTF,TGCAGCGTTGCAGGACCTGGGGCCAACGTCCTGACTTTC,TRBV29-1,.,TRBJ2-6,.
CASSMYNEQFF,TGCGCCAGCAGCATGTACAATGAGCAGTTCTTC,TRBV5-1,.,TRBJ2-1,.
CASSTSDSRYEQYF,TGTGCCAGCAGTACCTCCGACAGTCGATACGAGCAGTACTTC,TRBV28,.,TRBJ2-7,.
CASSSIRNEQFF,TGTGCCAGCAGTTCGATAAGGAATGAGCAGTTCTTC,TRBV27,.,TRBJ2-1,.
CTSSYAGVVYEQYF,TGTACCAGCAGTTACGCAGGGGTGGTATACGAGCAGTACTTC,TRBV6-6,once,TRBJ2-7,.
CASSPEYGNTIYF,TGTGCCAGCAGCCCCGAATACGGAAACACCATATATTTT,TRBV7-6,.,TRBJ1-3,.
CSAAGGAQNTGELFF,TGCAGCGCCGCCGGGGGGGCCCAAAACACCGGGGAGCTGTTTTTT,TRBV29-1,few,TRBJ2-2,TRBD2
CSVENRGTTYEQYF,TGCAGCGTTGAAAACAGGGGGACAACCTACGAGCAGTACTTC,TRBV29-1,.,TRBJ2-7,TRBD1
CASSLGRVGDTEAFF,TGTGCCAGCAGCCTAGGGAGGGTTGGGGACACTGAAGCTTTCTTT,TRBV6-5,once,TRBJ1-1,.
CASKPEKTGAHNEQFF,TGTGCCAGCAAACCGGAGAAGACTGGGGCTCACAATGAGCAGTTCTTC,TRBV19,.,TRBJ2-1,.
CASSPRTGTRYEQYF,TGTGCCAGCAGCCCCCGGACAGGGACACGTTACGAGCAGTACTTC,TRBV9,.,TRBJ2-7,TRBD1
CARVWGFSYEQYF,TGTGCCCGGGTCTGGGGGTTCTCCTACGAGCAGTACTTC,TRBV19,.,TRBJ2-7,.
CASGGQGANTGELFF,TGTGCCAGCGGGGGACAGGGGGCGAACACCGGGGAGCTGTTTTTT,TRBV27,few,TRBJ2-2,TRBD1
CASRLKGTGGNEQFF,TGTGCAAGTCGCTTAAAAGGGACAGGGGGCAATGAGCAGTTCTTC,TRBV12-2,.,TRBJ2-1,.
CASSPTWTSGIDEQYF,TGTGCCAGCAGCCCTACCTGGACTAGCGGGATCGACGAGCAGTACTTC,TRBV11-2,.,TRBJ2-7,TRBD2
CASRIDTGELFF,TGTGCCAGCAGGATAGATACCGGGGAGCTGTTTTTT,TRBV28,.,TRBJ2-2,.
CASSSEQVSSYNEQFF,TGTGCCAGCAGTTCTGAACAGGTTAGCTCCTACAATGAGCAGTTCTTC,TRBV27,.,TRBJ2-1,.
CASSEAGGTYEQYF,TGTGCCAGCAGTGAAGCTGGGGGAACCTACGAGCAGTACTTC,TRBV6-1,.,TRBJ2-7,.
CASSLAGGETQYF,TGTGCCAGCAGCCTAGCGGGAGGCGAGACCCAGTACTTC,TRBV14,.,TRBJ2-5,TRBD2
CASSSHGTIRANVLTF,TGTGCCAGCAGCTCACACGGGACCATACGCGCCAACGTCCTGACTTTC,TRBV11-2,.,TRBJ2-6,.
CASSQTNEEKLFF,TGTGCCAGCAGCCAAACGAACGAAGAAAAACTGTTTTTT,TRBV14,.,TRBJ1-4,.
CASSLGGAAEAFF,TGTGCCAGCAGTTTAGGGGGGGCCGCTGAAGCTTTCTTT,TRBV27,.,TRBJ1-1,.
CAISGKQGWDTQYF,TGTGCCATCAGTGGCAAGCAGGGGTGGGATACGCAGTATTTT,TRBV10-3,.,TRBJ2-3,.
CASSLEANSYNEQFF,TGTGCCAGCAGCTTAGAGGCAAACTCCTACAATGAGCAGTTCTTC,TRBV7-8,.,TRBJ2-1,.
CASGSTSIRSITF,TGTGCTAGTGGTTCAACGTCGATCAGGAGCATCACCTTC,TRBV12-5,.,TRBJ1-2,.
CASSPLGQNTGELFF,TGTGCCAGTAGTCCCCTGGGACAGAACACCGGGGAGCTGTTTTTT,TRBV19,.,TRBJ2-2,.
CASSVEASGVGRGNEQFF,TGTGCCAGCAGCGTAGAGGCTAGCGGGGTTGGCCGGGGAAATGAGCAGTTCTTC,TRBV9,.,TRBJ2-1,TRBD2
CASSYTGTDFYEQYF,TGTGCCAGCAGTTACACCGGGACTGACTTCTACGAGCAGTACTTC,TRBV6-5,.,TRBJ2-7,.
CAWSSTGLTYEQYF,TGTGCCTGGAGTTCGACAGGTCTTACCTACGAGCAGTACTTC,TRBV30,.,TRBJ2-7,.
CASSLNGGSQETQYF,TGTGCCAGCAGCTTAAACGGAGGGTCCCAAGAGACCCAGTACTTC,TRBV7-6,.,TRBJ2-5,.
CASSYGPGANTGELFF,TGTGCCAGCAGTTACGGGCCAGGGGCGAACACCGGGGAGCTGTTTTTT,TRBV6-5,once,TRBJ2-2,.
CASSLVSGRAGSLFF,TGTGCCAGCAGTTTAGTGTCGGGGAGGGCCGGTTCGCTGTTTTTT,TRBV27,.,TRBJ2-2,TRBD2
CASITGGGNTEAFF,TGTGCCAGTATCACCGGCGGGGGGAACACTGAAGCTTTCTTT,TRBV19,.,TRBJ1-1,.
CASSDTSYTDTQYF,TGTGCCAGCAGCGACACAAGTTACACGGATACGCAGTATTTT,TRBV6-5,.,TRBJ2-3,.